A single sample gave rise to the 24 T cell receptor beta chains below, sequenced in a study of OX40 agonist ivuxolimab in advanced cancers. Profiled with immunoSEQ multiplex PCR; TCRdb holds only in-frame clones, not every one. The repertoire holds around 20,000 clones, with 75% to 85% as singletons. The source material was CD4+ or CD8+ T cells sorted from blood, sampled in a trial of the OX40 agonist ivuxolimab. These receptor sequences come from an adult with an advanced solid tumor such as melanoma, head and neck, liver or kidney cancer.

V is TRBV11-2 and J is TRBJ1-1, with a tentative D call TRBD1 (5 bases). The CDR3 runs 15 residues. The germline gives CDR1 SGHAT, CDR2 FQNNGV. V was shortened by 2 bases and J by 1 base, with 11 bases between the two germline ends. The CDR3 reads CASSLQGKSNTEAFF. The CDR3 DNA reads TGTGCCAGCAGCTTACAGGGAAAGTCGAACACTGAAGCTTTCTTT.

This clone has just one count. Given the absence of the conserved phenylalanine or tryptophan at the CDR3 end, a read error is likely. The DNA is omitted, as the CDR3 cannot be located on it reliably, and the CDR3 follows TCRdb's listing. The V gene is TRBV14, the J gene TRBJ1-2; the tabulated D call, TRBD1, remains unverified against the DNA. Germline CDR1 SGHDN, CDR2 FVKESK. Ends included, the CDR3 has 15 residues. The CDR3 is CASSQTGQGAIPLSV.

The chain links TRBV19 to TRBJ2-7; D unresolved. Between the trimmed V and J ends, which lost 2 bases and 7 bases, there was a span of 12 bases. This CDR3 spans 13 amino acids. The germline V gene encodes CDR1 LNHDA and CDR2 SQIVND (reference sequence). CDR3: CASSISPIGEQYF. The CDR3 DNA is TGTGCCAGTAGTATATCACCGATCGGGGAGCAGTACTTC.

V gene TRBV13 combines with J gene TRBJ1-2; the D is unclear. This CDR3 has 15 amino acids. V dropped 1 base and J dropped 6 bases, with 15 bases sitting between them. Germline V gene data show CDR1 as PRHDT and CDR2 as FYEKMQ (reference sequence). CDR3 bases: TGTGCCAGCAGCTTAGATCGGGGTCTCCCTGATGGCTACACCTTC. This codes for CASSLDRGLPDGYTF.

The chain recombines TRBV4-1 with TRBJ2-5, with D possibly being TRBD2 (6 bases). The CDR3 contains 17 residues. The V gene's germline CDR1 is MGHRA and CDR2 YSYEKL. V lost 3 bases, J lost 5 bases, and 22 bases lay in between. CDR3 DNA sequence: TGCGCCAGCAGCCAGCCGAACACAATCCGGGGAGGCGAGACCCAGTACTTC. As protein: CASSQPNTIRGGETQYF.

CDR3 protein: CASSVDGHNEQFF. CDR3 bases: TGTGCCAGCAGCGTAGACGGTCACAATGAGCAGTTCTTC. The V call is TRBV9, the J call TRBJ2-1; D not certain. CDR3 size: 13 residues. Germline V gives CDR1 SGDLS, CDR2 YYNGEE. V was shortened by 0 bases and J by 5 bases, with 6 bases between the two germline ends.

The J gene is TRBJ1-1, the V gene TRBV6-6; unclear D gene. The CDR3 contains 13 residues. CDR1 is MNHNY and CDR2 is SVGAGI in the germline V gene (reference sequence). V was cut by 7 bases and J by 1 base, with 10 bases left in between. The CDR3 DNA sequence: TGTGCCAGCACCAGTAAGGGGAACACTGAAGCTTTCTTT. Translated: CASTSKGNTEAFF.

The chain carries TRBV9 and TRBJ2-7; maybe TRBD1 (6 bases). CDR1 and CDR2 from the germline V gene are SGDLS and YYNGEE. The V and J ends lost 4 bases and 0 bases respectively, with 11 bases between them. The CDR3 is 14 residues long. This CDR3 reads CASSLGHTSYEQYF. The DNA for the CDR3 is TGTGCCAGCAGCCTGGGACACACCTCCTACGAGCAGTACTTC. Complete variable domain (other parts from reference TRBV9 and TRBJ2-7): DSGVTQTPKHLITATGQRVTLRCSPRSGDLSVYWYQQSLDQGLQFLIQYYNGEERAKGNILERFSAQQFPDLHSELNLSSLELGDSALYFCASSLGHTSYEQYFGPGTRLTVT.

This rearrangement joins TRBV18 to TRBJ1-1; D may be TRBD1 (5 bases). Germline CDR1 KGHSH, CDR2 LQKENI. The CDR3 is 13 residues long. Trimming removed 4 bases at V and 4 bases at J, with 10 bases between. Here the CDR3 DNA reads TGTGCCAGCTCACGCAAGGGGTTCACTGAAGCTTTCTTT. Translated, it gives CASSRKGFTEAFF.

The chain is built from TRBV2 and TRBJ2-7, with a weak D call TRBD1 (5 bases). The CDR3 has 10 amino acids. Trimming took off 8 bases at V and 10 bases at J, with 12 bases between the two ends. Germline loops: CDR1 SNHLY, CDR2 FYNNEI. CDR3 protein: CASSRAEQYF. In DNA form, the CDR3 reads TGTGCCAGCTCCAGGGCCGAACAGTACTTC.

The J gene is TRBJ2-1, the V gene TRBV7-2; 7 nucleotides line up with TRBD2. The V gene's germline CDR1 is SGHTA and CDR2 FQGNSA. The CDR3 loop spans 18 amino acids. V trimming: 1 base; J trimming: 4 bases; junction bases outside the gene matches: 13. Here the CDR3 reads CASSLVAGTTPLYNEQFF. In nucleotides, the CDR3 is TGTGCCAGCAGCTTAGTAGCCGGGACTACCCCCCTTTACAATGAGCAGTTCTTC.

This clone was seen a handful of times. The V call is TRBV27, the J call TRBJ1-5; D may be TRBD1 (5 bases). Trimming left V 6 bases short and J 2 bases short, with 5 bases between. CDR1 MNHEY and CDR2 SMNVEV come from the germline V gene (reference sequence). CDR3 length equals 12 residues. The DNA for the CDR3 is TGTGCCAGCAGGACAGGCAATCAGCCCCAGCATTTT. Translation gives CASRTGNQPQHF.

This rearrangement joins TRBV4-3 to TRBJ1-3; D is unresolved. Trimming pared 2 bases from V and 5 bases from J, leaving 16 bases between. The germline CDR1 and CDR2 sequences are LGHNA and YSLEER. The CDR3 sequence is 16 residues long. This CDR3 reads CASSQFGPTQRNTIYF. The CDR3 DNA reads TGCGCCAGCAGCCAATTCGGACCGACACAAAGAAACACCATATATTTT.

This chain connects TRBV7-3 to TRBJ1-1; perhaps TRBD1 as D (6 bases). Germline values: CDR1 SGHTA, CDR2 FQGTGA. V was trimmed by 1 base and J by 7 bases, leaving 19 bases between them. The CDR3 is made up of 16 amino acids. CDR3 nucleotide sequence: TGTGCCAGCAGCTTAATTCGACAGGCCGGTTCTTTTGAAGCTTTCTTT. Its protein product is CASSLIRQAGSFEAFF.

The V gene is TRBV11-2, the J gene TRBJ2-7; D tentatively reads TRBD1 or TRBD2 (5 bases each). The CDR3 consists of 14 residues. V was pared by 1 base and J by 0 bases, with 7 bases between. CDR1 and CDR2 from the germline V gene are SGHAT and FQNNGV. Here the CDR3 DNA reads TGTGCCAGCAGCTTAGGAGGGGCCTCCTACGAGCAGTACTTC. Amino acids: CASSLGGASYEQYF.

V gene TRBV21-1 combines with J gene TRBJ1-1. TRBV21-1 is annotated as a pseudogene. This CDR3 contains 14 residues. The DNA for the CDR3 is TGTGCCAGCAGCGCCCGGGACTCCTACACTGAAGCTTTCTTT. This translates into CASSARDSYTEAFF.

The J gene is TRBJ1-1, the V gene TRBV5-6, with 9 bases lining up with TRBD1. The CDR3 spans 14 residues. In germline, CDR1 is SGHDT, CDR2 YYEEEE. The junction had 5 bases not matched to a gene; V was cut back by 3 bases and J by 5 bases. The CDR3 coding sequence is TGTGCCAGCAGCTACAGGGGGCGAAGTACTGAAGCTTTCTTT. It is translated as CASSYRGRSTEAFF.

The chain links TRBV25-1 to TRBJ2-1; 14 bases agree with TRBD2. V trimming: 3 bases; J trimming: 7 bases; junction bases outside the gene matches: 5. The germline V gene has CDR1 MGHDK and CDR2 SYGVNS. The CDR3 contains 16 residues. CDR3: CASSEWGLAGENEQFF. The CDR3 nucleotides are TGTGCCAGCAGTGAGTGGGGACTAGCGGGGGAAAATGAGCAGTTCTTC.

V and J are TRBV4-3 and TRBJ2-1; a possible D gene is TRBD1 (6 bases). Germline V gene lookup returns CDR1 LGHNA and CDR2 YSLEER. The V end lost 0 bases, the J end lost 3 bases, and 9 bases lay between the germline ends. CDR3 length: 15 amino acids. CDR3 loop: CASSQERTDYNEQFF. CDR3 sequence (DNA): TGCGCCAGCAGCCAAGAGCGGACAGACTACAATGAGCAGTTCTTC.

The CDR3 spells CATSRDGLTVGFNEQFF. In DNA form, the CDR3 reads TGTGCCACCAGCAGAGATGGTTTAACAGTAGGATTCAATGAGCAGTTCTTC. The chain has TRBV15 and TRBJ2-1; D is unclear. Between the trimmed V and J ends, which lost 0 bases and 6 bases, there was a span of 18 bases. Germline CDR1 and CDR2: LNHNV and YYDKDF (reference sequence). The CDR3 loop spans 17 amino acids.

V usage is TRBV4-3 and J usage is TRBJ2-7; the match to TRBD1 covers 9 bases. The germline CDR1 and CDR2 sequences are LGHNA and YSLEER. V lost 3 bases, J lost 2 bases, and 5 bases stayed unmatched. CDR3 length: 15 amino acids. The CDR3 DNA follows: TGCGCCAGCAGCCAGGGACAGGGCAGAACCTACGAGCAGTACTTC. Protein sequence: CASSQGQGRTYEQYF.

Worth noting for this clone: The limits of the CDR3 on the DNA are not certain, so only TCRdb's listed CDR3 is given. The chain employs TRBV21-1 and TRBJ2-1; TRBD1, the table's D call, lacks a check against the DNA. TRBV21-1 represents a pseudogene. The CDR3 sequence runs 18 residues, both termini included. The CDR3 spells CASSKRGLWGQGAYEQFF.

V usage is TRBV6-5 and J usage is TRBJ2-3, with TRBD2 matching 7 bases. The germline V gene encodes CDR1 MNHEY and CDR2 SVGAGI. J lost 8 bases, V lost 5 bases, and 10 bases had no gene match. This CDR3 region has 14 residues. In DNA form, the CDR3 reads TGTGCCAGCAGTACCCCGGGGGGTTCAGGTACGCAGTATTTT. Translating gives CASSTPGGSGTQYF.

The chain recombines TRBV9 with TRBJ2-5; D not resolved. The J call could be wrong; TRBJ2-7 is a better fit for the DNA end. Looked up from germline, CDR1 is SGDLS and CDR2 is YYNGEE. The CDR3 is 14 residues long. The CDR3 is CASSVEGLPYEQYF. The CDR3 nucleotides are TGTGCCAGCAGCGTAGAGGGTTTGCCCTACGAGCAGTACTTC.